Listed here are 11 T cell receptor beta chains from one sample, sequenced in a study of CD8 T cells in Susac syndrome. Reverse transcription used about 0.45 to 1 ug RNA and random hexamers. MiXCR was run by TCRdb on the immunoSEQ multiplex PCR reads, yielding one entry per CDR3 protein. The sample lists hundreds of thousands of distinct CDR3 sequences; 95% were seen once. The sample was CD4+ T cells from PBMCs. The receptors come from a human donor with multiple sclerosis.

The CDR3 DNA is TGTGCCAGCAGTGAATATAGTCCTAGCGGCACCGGGGAGCTGTTTTTT. Its protein product is CASSEYSPSGTGELFF. This sequence joins TRBV25-1 and TRBJ2-2; TRBD2 matches at 7 bases. This CDR3 region has 16 residues. Germline trimming cut 0 bases from V and 4 bases from J; bases unmatched to any gene: 5. The germline V gene has CDR1 MGHDK and CDR2 SYGVNS.

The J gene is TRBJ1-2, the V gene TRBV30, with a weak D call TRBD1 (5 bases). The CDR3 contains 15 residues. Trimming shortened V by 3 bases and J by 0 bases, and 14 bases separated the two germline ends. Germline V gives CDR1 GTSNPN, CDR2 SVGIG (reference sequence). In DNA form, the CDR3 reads TGTGCCTGGAGGGGAGGTAGGGGATCTAACTATGGCTACACCTTC. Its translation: CAWRGGRGSNYGYTF.

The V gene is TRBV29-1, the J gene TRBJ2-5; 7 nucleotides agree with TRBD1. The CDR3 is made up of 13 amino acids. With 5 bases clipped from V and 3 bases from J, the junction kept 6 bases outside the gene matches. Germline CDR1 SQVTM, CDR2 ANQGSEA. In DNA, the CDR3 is TGCAGCGTTACCCGACAGGGCAAAGAGACCCAGTACTTC. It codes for CSVTRQGKETQYF.

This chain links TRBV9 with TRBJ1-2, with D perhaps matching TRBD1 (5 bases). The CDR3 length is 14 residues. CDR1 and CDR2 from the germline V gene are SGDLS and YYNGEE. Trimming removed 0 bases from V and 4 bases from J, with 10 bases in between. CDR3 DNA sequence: TGTGCCAGCAGCGTAGACGGGGCAATCTATGGCTACACCTTC. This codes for CASSVDGAIYGYTF.

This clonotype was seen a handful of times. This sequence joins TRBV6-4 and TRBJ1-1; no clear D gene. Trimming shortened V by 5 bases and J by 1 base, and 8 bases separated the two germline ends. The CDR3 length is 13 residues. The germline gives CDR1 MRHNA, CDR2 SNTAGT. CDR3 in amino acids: CASSRGGNTEAFF. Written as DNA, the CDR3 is TGTGCCAGCAGTCGCGGCGGGAACACTGAAGCTTTCTTT.

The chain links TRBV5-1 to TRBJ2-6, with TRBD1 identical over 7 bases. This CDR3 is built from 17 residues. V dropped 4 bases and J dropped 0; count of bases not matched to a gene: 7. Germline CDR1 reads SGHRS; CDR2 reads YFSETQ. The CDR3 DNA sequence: TGCGCCAGCAGCCGGGGACAGCCCGGCTCTGGGGCCAACGTCCTGACTTTC. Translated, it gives CASSRGQPGSGANVLTF.

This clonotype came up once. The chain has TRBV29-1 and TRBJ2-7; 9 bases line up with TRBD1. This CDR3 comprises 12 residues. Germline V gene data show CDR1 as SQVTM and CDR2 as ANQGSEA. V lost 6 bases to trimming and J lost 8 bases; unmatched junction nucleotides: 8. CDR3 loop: CSVEYGTGQQYF. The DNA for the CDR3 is TGCAGCGTCGAATATGGGACAGGGCAGCAGTACTTC.

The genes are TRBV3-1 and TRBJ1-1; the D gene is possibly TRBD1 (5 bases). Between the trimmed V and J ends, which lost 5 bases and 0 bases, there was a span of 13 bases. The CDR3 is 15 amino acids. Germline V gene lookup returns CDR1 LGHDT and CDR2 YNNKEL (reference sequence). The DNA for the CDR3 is TGTGCCAGCAGCTCCCAGGCGACAGTGAACACTGAAGCTTTCTTT. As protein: CASSSQATVNTEAFF.

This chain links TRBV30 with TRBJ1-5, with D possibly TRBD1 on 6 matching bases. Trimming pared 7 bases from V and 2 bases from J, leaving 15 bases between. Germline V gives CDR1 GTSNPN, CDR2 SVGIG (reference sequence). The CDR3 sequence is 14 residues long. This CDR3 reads CASRTGRGNQPQHF. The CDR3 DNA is TGTGCCTCCCGAACAGGGAGAGGCAATCAGCCCCAGCATTTT.

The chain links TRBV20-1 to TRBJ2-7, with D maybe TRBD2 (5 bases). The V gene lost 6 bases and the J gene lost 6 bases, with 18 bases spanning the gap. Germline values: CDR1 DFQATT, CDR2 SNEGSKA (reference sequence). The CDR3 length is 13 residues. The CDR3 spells CSANTGWGAEQYF. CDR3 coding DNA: TGCAGTGCCAATACCGGATGGGGAGCCGAGCAGTACTTC.

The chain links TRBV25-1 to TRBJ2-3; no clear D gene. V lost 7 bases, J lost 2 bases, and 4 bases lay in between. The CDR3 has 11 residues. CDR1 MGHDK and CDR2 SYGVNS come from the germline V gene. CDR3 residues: CASTLTDTQYF. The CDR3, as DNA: TGTGCCAGCACTCTCACAGATACGCAGTATTTT.